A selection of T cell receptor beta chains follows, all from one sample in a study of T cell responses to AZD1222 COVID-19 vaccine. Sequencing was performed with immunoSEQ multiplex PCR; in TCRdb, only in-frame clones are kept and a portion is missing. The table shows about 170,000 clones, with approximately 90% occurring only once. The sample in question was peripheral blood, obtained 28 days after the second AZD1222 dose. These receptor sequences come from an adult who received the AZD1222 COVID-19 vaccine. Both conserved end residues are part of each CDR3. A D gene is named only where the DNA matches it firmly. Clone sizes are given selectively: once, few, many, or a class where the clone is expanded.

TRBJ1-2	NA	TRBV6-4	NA	TGTGCCAGCAGTGACTCCAATGGCTATGGCTACACCTTC	CASSDSNGYGYTF
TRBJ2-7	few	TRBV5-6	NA	TGTGCCAGCAGCTTGGGCGGTTACGAGCAGTACTTC	CASSLGGYEQYF
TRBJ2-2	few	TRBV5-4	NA	TGTGCCAGCAGCTTAACACTAGCAGGGCACGGGGAGCTGTTTTTT	CASSLTLAGHGELFF
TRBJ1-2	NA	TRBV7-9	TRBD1	TGTGCCAGCAGCTTAGTACAGGGGACTGGCTACACCTTC	CASSLVQGTGYTF
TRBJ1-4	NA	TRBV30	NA	TGTGCCTGGAGTGTATCGGGGGAAAAACTGTTTTTT	CAWSVSGEKLFF
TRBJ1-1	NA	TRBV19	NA	TGTGCCAGTAGTATACCTCGGGCCAACACTGAAGCTTTCTTT	CASSIPRANTEAFF
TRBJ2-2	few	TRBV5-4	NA	TGTGCCAGCAGCTCGGCGCCCCGGGCCGGGGAGCTGTTTTTT	CASSSAPRAGELFF
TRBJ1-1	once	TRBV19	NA	TGTGCCAGTAGTGGTGATCGGAACCGCCGTGAAGCTTTCTTT	CASSGDRNRREAFF
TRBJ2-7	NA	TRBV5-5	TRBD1	TGTGCCAGCAGCCCAGGGGGTTCCGAGCAGTACTTC	CASSPGGSEQYF
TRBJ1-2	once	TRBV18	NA	TGTGCCAGCTCACCAAGTGGAGACTATGGCTACACCTTC	CASSPSGDYGYTF
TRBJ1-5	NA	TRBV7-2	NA	TGTGCCAGCAGCCCCTGGGACTCCTATAGCAATCAGCCCCAGCATTTT	CASSPWDSYSNQPQHF
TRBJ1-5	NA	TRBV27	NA	TGTGCCAGCAGTTTACCGCCGAGAGGACTCAATTTAGGACAGCCCCAGCATTTT	CASSLPPRGLNLGQPQHF
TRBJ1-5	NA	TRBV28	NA	TGTGCCAGCACCCTTGGGCAGGTCAATCAGCCCCAGCATTTT	CASTLGQVNQPQHF
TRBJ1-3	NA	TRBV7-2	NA	TGTGCCAGCAGCTTAGAGGTGGCCCTCTCTGGAAACACCATATATTTT	CASSLEVALSGNTIYF
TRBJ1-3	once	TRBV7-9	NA	TGTGCCAGCAGCTCGAAAAGGGACGGAAACACCATATATTTT	CASSSKRDGNTIYF
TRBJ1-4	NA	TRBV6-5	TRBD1	TGTGCCAGCAGTCACTACAGGGGGGAATATGAAAAACTGTTTTTT	CASSHYRGEYEKLFF
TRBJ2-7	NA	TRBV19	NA	TGTGCCAGTAGTATAACCCGCTACGAGCAGTACTTC	CASSITRYEQYF
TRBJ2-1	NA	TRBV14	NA	TGTGCCAGCAGCCTGGACAGCTGGGTCTACAATGAGCAGTTCTTC	CASSLDSWVYNEQFF
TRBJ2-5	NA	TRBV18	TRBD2	TGTGCCAGCTCACCGGCTAGCGGGGGGTCCGCTGCCCAGTACTTC	CASSPASGGSAAQYF
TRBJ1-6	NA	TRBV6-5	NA	TGTGCCAGCAGACAGGGAATTGTTTACTCACCCCTCCACTTT	CASRQGIVYSPLHF
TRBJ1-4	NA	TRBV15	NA	TGTGCCACCAGCAGTCAGGGAACTAATGAAAAACTGTTTTTT	CATSSQGTNEKLFF
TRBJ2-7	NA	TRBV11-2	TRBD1	TGTGCCAGCAGCCTCCGGGGACAGGGTCGGGACGATGCCTACGAGCAGTACTTC	CASSLRGQGRDDAYEQYF
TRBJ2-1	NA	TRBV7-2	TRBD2	TGTGCCAGCAGCTTAGTTCGGCGCGGGGGTGGTGAGCAGTTCTTC	CASSLVRRGGGEQFF
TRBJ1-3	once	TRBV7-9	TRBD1	TGTGCCGGAGCCGGCAACAGGGGGCGATTCTCTGGAAACACCATATATTTT	CAGAGNRGRFSGNTIYF
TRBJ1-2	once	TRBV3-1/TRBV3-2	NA	TGTGCCAGCAGCCAAGTCCCCAGGGTCAGTGTCGGTGACTATGGCTACACCTTC	CASSQVPRVSVGDYGYTF
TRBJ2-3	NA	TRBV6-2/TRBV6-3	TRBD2	TGTGCCAGCAGTTCACCATCAACTAGCGGGGTGAGACGAGATACGCAGTATTTT	CASSSPSTSGVRRDTQYF
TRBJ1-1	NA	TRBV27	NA	TGTGCCAGCAGTTTTCGCCTGAACACTGAAGCTTTCTTT	CASSFRLNTEAFF
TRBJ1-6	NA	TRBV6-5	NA	TGTGCCAGCAGTTACTTGACAGCTAATAATTCACCCCTCCACTTT	CASSYLTANNSPLHF
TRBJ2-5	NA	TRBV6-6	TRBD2	TGTGCCAGCAGTTCCGGGACTAGTTTCCAAGAGACCCAGTACTTC	CASSSGTSFQETQYF
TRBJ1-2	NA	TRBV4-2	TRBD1	TGTGCCAGCAGCCAAGATGCTTCAGGGGGCGTTCGCTATGGCTACACCTTC	CASSQDASGGVRYGYTF
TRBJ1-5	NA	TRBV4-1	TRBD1	TGCGCCAGCAGCCGAGACAGGGGCCATCAGCCCCAGCATTTT	CASSRDRGHQPQHF
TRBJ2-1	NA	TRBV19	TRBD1	TGTGCCAGTAAACCCCTGGGACAGGGCTACAATGAGCAGTTCTTC	CASKPLGQGYNEQFF
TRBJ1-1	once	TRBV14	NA	TGTGCCAGCAGCCAAGCATCAATCAGGGGCACTGAAGCTTTCTTT	CASSQASIRGTEAFF
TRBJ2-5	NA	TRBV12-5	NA	TGTGCTAGTGGCAGACTACAGGGCTCCCAAGAGACCCAGTACTTC	CASGRLQGSQETQYF
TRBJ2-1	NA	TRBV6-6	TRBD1	TGTGCCAGCAGTCAAACATCCGGGACAGGGGCTCTAAATGAGCAGTTCTTC	CASSQTSGTGALNEQFF
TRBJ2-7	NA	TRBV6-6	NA	TGTGCCAGCTCCAAAGCAGGGTTCAGTTCCTACGAGCAGTACTTC	CASSKAGFSSYEQYF
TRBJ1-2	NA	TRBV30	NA	TGTGCCTGGAGTCCAGGACAAGTAACGTGGTACACCTTC	CAWSPGQVTWYTF
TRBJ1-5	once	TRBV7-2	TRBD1	TGTGCCAGCAGCTCGACAGGGTCAGGCAATCAGCCCCAGCATTTT	CASSSTGSGNQPQHF
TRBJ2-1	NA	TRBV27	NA	TGTGCCAGCAGCCGGTCCCTCCCCCGGTACAATGAGCAGTTCTTC	CASSRSLPRYNEQFF
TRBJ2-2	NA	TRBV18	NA	TGTGCCAGCTCACCAGCGGAAGTGGTGATCACCGGGGAGCTGTTTTTT	CASSPAEVVITGELFF
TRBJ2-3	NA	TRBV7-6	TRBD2	TGTGCCAGCAGCTTCAAACGCGGGGGGGCTGATACGCAGTATTTT	CASSFKRGGADTQYF
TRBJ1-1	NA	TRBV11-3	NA	TGTGCCAGCAGCCAGAAGAACACTGAAGCTTTCTTT	CASSQKNTEAFF
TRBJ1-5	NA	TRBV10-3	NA	TGTGCCATCAGTGATGGGGAGGGACGTAGTCAGCCCCAGCATTTT	CAISDGEGRSQPQHF
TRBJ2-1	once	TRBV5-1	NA	TGCGCCAGCAGCCCCCTTAGTGCGCCCTACAATGAGCAGTTCTTC	CASSPLSAPYNEQFF
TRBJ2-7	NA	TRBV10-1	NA	TGCGCCAGCAGTGAGGGGCAGGGCGCAGGCTACGAGCAGTACTTC	CASSEGQGAGYEQYF
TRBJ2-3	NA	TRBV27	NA	TGTGCCAGCAGTTTAGCGGCCTCCTTACTCACAGATACGCAGTATTTT	CASSLAASLLTDTQYF
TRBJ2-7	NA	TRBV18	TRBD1	TGTGCCAGCTCACCCCGGACAGGGGACTACGAGCAGTACTTC	CASSPRTGDYEQYF
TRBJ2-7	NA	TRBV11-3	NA	TGTGCCAGCAGCCCCGCGGCCGGCTCCTACGAGCAGTACTTC	CASSPAAGSYEQYF
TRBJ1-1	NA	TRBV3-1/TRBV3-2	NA	TGTGCCAGCAGCCACGGCCACTCGGCTTTCTTT	CASSHGHSAFF
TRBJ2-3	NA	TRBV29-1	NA	TGCAGCGTTGAAGGTTGGCCCCGGAAGGATACGCAGTATTTT	CSVEGWPRKDTQYF
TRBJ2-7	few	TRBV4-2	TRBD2	TGTGCCAGCAGCCAAGAAAGGACGGGGGGGAACTACGAGCAGTACTTC	CASSQERTGGNYEQYF
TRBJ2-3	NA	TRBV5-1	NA	TGCGCCAGCAGCTTGGGTCAGCGCACAGATACGCAGTATTTT	CASSLGQRTDTQYF
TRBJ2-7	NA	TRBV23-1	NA	TGCGCCAGGGGGGGCTCCTACGAGCAGTACTTC	CARGGSYEQYF
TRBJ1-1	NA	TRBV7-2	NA	TGTGCCAGCAGCCGTAGGATGGTTTGGGATGAAGCTTTCTTT	CASSRRMVWDEAFF
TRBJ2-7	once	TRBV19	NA	TGTGCCAGTAGCGCAGGGGGGGACAGTTCCTACGAGCAGTACTTC	CASSAGGDSSYEQYF
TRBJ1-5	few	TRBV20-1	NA	TGCAGTGCTAGTAGGGGGGCGGGTCAGCCCCAGCATTTT	CSASRGAGQPQHF
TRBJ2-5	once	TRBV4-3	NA	TGCGCCAGCAGCCAAGATCCGACACCAGGGGGAGGAGAGACCCAGTACTTC	CASSQDPTPGGGETQYF